These 24 T cell receptor beta chains originate from one sample sequenced in a study of blood T cell repertoires in COVID-19. The table came from immunoSEQ multiplex PCR; TCRdb's copy has only in-frame clones and leaves some out. The table includes roughly 230,000 clones, 65% to 90% detected once. The sequencing input was peripheral blood. These receptors were obtained from a woman between 50 and 59 years old with acute or convalescent COVID-19.

This CDR3 reads CASSSTAGGVREQYF. CDR3 in DNA: TGCGCCAGCAGCTCTACGGCGGGAGGGGTGCGCGAGCAGTACTTC. J is TRBJ2-7 and V is TRBV5-1; 9 bases agree with TRBD2. V shed 3 bases, J shed 6 bases, and the junction held 10 bases outside the gene matches. Germline CDR1 and CDR2: SGHRS and YFSETQ. The CDR3 length is 15 residues.

V gene TRBV7-2 combines with J gene TRBJ2-7; 7 bases line up with TRBD2. Germline V gene data show CDR1 as SGHTA and CDR2 as FQGNSA. The CDR3 runs 17 residues. J was trimmed by 0 bases and V by 1 base; bases with no gene match: 9. The CDR3 loop is CASSLESRGWSSYEQYF. CDR3 nucleotides: TGTGCCAGCAGCTTAGAGTCGCGGGGGTGGAGCTCCTACGAGCAGTACTTC.

The CDR3 loop is CATSRDRAGNTIYF. The CDR3, as DNA: TGTGCCACCAGCAGAGACAGGGCTGGAAACACCATATATTTT. The chain links TRBV15 to TRBJ1-3, with D possibly TRBD1 on 5 matching bases. From germline, CDR1 is LNHNV and CDR2 YYDKDF (reference sequence). The CDR3 spans 14 residues. V shed 0 bases and J shed 2 bases, with 5 bases lying between them. Supplemented by reference TRBV15 and TRBJ1-3, the full variable domain reads DAMVIQNPRYQVTQFGKPVTLSCSQTLNHNVMYWYQQKSSQAPKLLFHYYDKDFNNEADTPDNFQSRRPNTSFCFLDIRSPGLGDTAMYLCATSRDRAGNTIYFGEGSWLTVV.

V usage is TRBV5-1 and J usage is TRBJ1-2; 8 nucleotides agree with TRBD1. The CDR3 has 15 residues. J was trimmed by 2 bases and V by 2 bases; bases with no gene match: 5. Germline V CDR1 and CDR2: SGHRS, YFSETQ. The CDR3 nucleotides are TGCGCCAGCAGCTTCCGGACAGGGTCGAACTATGGCTACACCTTC. Residues: CASSFRTGSNYGYTF.

This clone was seen only a few times. The rearrangement uses TRBV9 and TRBJ2-7, with TRBD1 as a possible D gene (5 bases). V lost 3 bases and J 1 base, leaving 14 bases between the germline ends. The CDR3 has 15 residues. Germline V gene sequence: CDR1 SGDLS, CDR2 YYNGEE. CDR3 DNA sequence: TGTGCCAGCAGCGAGGGGCAGGCGCCTTCCTACGAGCAGTACTTC. Translating gives CASSEGQAPSYEQYF.

This chain links TRBV6-6 with TRBJ2-7; 9 bases are shared with TRBD1. Germline V lookup: CDR1 MNHNY, CDR2 SVGAGI (reference sequence). V was clipped by 6 bases and J by 2 bases; unmatched bases: 8. The CDR3 totals 15 residues. The CDR3 sequence is CASRVGGTGTYEQYF. DNA of the CDR3: TGTGCCAGCAGAGTAGGCGGGACAGGGACCTACGAGCAGTACTTC.

The gene calls are TRBV28 and TRBJ1-2, with a possible D match to TRBD1 (6 bases). V dropped 4 bases and J dropped 6 bases, with 15 bases sitting between them. This CDR3 spans 14 amino acids. In germline, CDR1 is MDHEN, CDR2 SYDVKM. DNA for the CDR3: TGTGCCAGCAGTTCATCGGGGGGCGCGAATGGCTACACCTTC. It codes for CASSSSGGANGYTF.

The chain couples TRBV5-4 to TRBJ1-3, with no clear D. Germline CDR1 reads SGHNT; CDR2 reads YYREEE (reference sequence). This CDR3 contains 15 residues. Deletions cut 3 bases from V and 0 bases from J, with 10 bases between. The CDR3 DNA follows: TGTGCCAGCAGCTCCCGGGTGAGCTCTGGAAACACCATATATTTT. Its translation is CASSSRVSSGNTIYF.

The chain joins TRBV7-9 to TRBJ1-5, with 9 nucleotides matching TRBD1. Per germline, CDR1 SEHNR and CDR2 FQNEAQ (reference sequence). The length of the CDR3 is 15 residues. J was trimmed by 4 bases and V by 4 bases; bases with no gene match: 5. CDR3 region: CASSSGTGSNQPQHF. The CDR3 DNA reads as TGTGCCAGCAGCTCCGGGACAGGGAGTAATCAGCCCCAGCATTTT.

This sequence joins TRBV19 and TRBJ1-1; tentative D call: TRBD1 (5 bases). The CDR3 has 13 residues. The V end lost 4 bases, the J end lost 5 bases, and 11 bases lay between the germline ends. The germline CDR1 and CDR2 sequences are LNHDA and SQIVND (reference sequence). CDR3 protein: CASSTARGTEAFF. DNA of the CDR3: TGTGCCAGTAGTACAGCCCGGGGGACTGAAGCTTTCTTT.

The V call is TRBV5-6, the J call TRBJ1-2; a weak D match, TRBD1 (5 bases). The CDR3 spans 16 residues. The V gene's germline CDR1 is SGHDT and CDR2 YYEEEE. V shed 3 bases and J shed 7 bases, with 22 bases lying between them. CDR3 in amino acids: CASSSRGAHRVGGYTF. As DNA, the CDR3 is TGTGCCAGCAGCTCCCGCGGGGCGCATCGAGTCGGTGGCTACACCTTC.

The rearrangement links TRBV6-5 to TRBJ1-1, with 8 positions matching TRBD1. The germline CDR1 and CDR2 sequences are MNHEY and SVGAGI. With 8 bases clipped from V and 4 bases from J, the junction kept 6 bases outside the gene matches. The CDR3 has 13 amino acids. CDR3 loop: CASGGQGFTEAFF. The CDR3 DNA follows: TGTGCCAGCGGCGGACAGGGTTTCACTGAAGCTTTCTTT.

This chain uses TRBV20-1 with TRBJ2-7, with 7 bases lining up with TRBD2. Germline V gives CDR1 DFQATT, CDR2 SNEGSKA (reference sequence). This CDR3 is 14 amino acids long. V trimming: 3 bases; J trimming: 2 bases; junction bases outside the gene matches: 7. CDR3 region: CSASSGLVPYEQYF. The CDR3 bases are TGCAGTGCTAGTAGCGGACTAGTCCCCTACGAGCAGTACTTC.

The chain uses TRBV3-1 (or the pseudogene TRBV3-2) and TRBJ2-1, with 10 bases that match TRBD2. The CDR3 covers 16 residues. V gave up 4 bases and J gave up 7 bases; unmatched junction bases: 10. Per the germline V gene, CDR1 is LGHDT and CDR2 is YNNKEL (reference sequence). The CDR3 coding sequence is TGTGCCAGCAGCCTGCGGAGCGGGAGGGCGGGGAATGAGCAGTTCTTC. Amino acids: CASSLRSGRAGNEQFF.

V gene TRBV11-1 combines with J gene TRBJ2-7, with 11 nucleotides matching TRBD1. CDR3 length: 16 amino acids. J lost 0 bases, V lost 4 bases, and 5 bases had no gene match. CDR1 is SGHAT and CDR2 is FQDESV in the germline V gene (reference sequence). The CDR3 region has the DNA TGTGCCAGCAGCTCTCACGGACAGGGGGCCTCCTACGAGCAGTACTTC. It specifies CASSSHGQGASYEQYF.

The V and J genes are TRBV6-5 and TRBJ1-2; TRBD1 matches at 9 bases. V was pared by 8 bases and J by 4 bases, with 11 bases of the junction left unmatched. The CDR3 runs to 15 residues. The germline CDR1 and CDR2 sequences are MNHEY and SVGAGI. This CDR3 reads CASRTPGTGIYGYTF. In nucleotides, the CDR3 is TGTGCCAGCCGAACTCCCGGGACAGGGATCTATGGCTACACCTTC.

CDR3 sequence reads: CASSSGPQAQHF. CDR3 coding DNA: TGTGCCAGCAGCTCCGGGCCACAGGCCCAGCATTTT. This chain connects TRBV7-9 to TRBJ1-5, with D possibly being TRBD1 (5 bases). Germline V lookup: CDR1 SEHNR, CDR2 FQNEAQ (reference sequence). V lost 4 bases to trimming and J lost 11 bases, with 12 bases between them. The CDR3 loop spans 12 amino acids.

The chain uses TRBV5-4 and TRBJ2-3, with 11 bases matching TRBD2. With V trimmed by 3 bases and J by 0 bases, 6 bases remained unmatched. The CDR3 length is 17 residues. Per the germline V gene, CDR1 is SGHNT and CDR2 is YYREEE (reference sequence). This CDR3 is CASSSIGTSGSTDTQYF. DNA of the CDR3: TGTGCCAGCAGCTCTATAGGGACTAGCGGAAGCACAGATACGCAGTATTTT.

The chain uses TRBV4-1 and TRBJ1-1; D perhaps matches TRBD1 (5 bases). The CDR3 loop spans 15 amino acids. V lost 0 bases to trimming and J lost 2 bases, with 10 bases between them. The germline V gene encodes CDR1 MGHRA and CDR2 YSYEKL. The CDR3 DNA is TGCGCCAGCAGCCAAGAGCAGGGCCGTAACACTGAAGCTTTCTTT. It yields the protein CASSQEQGRNTEAFF.

The genes are TRBV4-3 and TRBJ1-2; 8 bases align to TRBD1. The CDR3 length is 13 residues. The trim removed 9 bases at V and 4 bases at J, leaving 7 bases unmatched. Looked up from germline, CDR1 is LGHNA and CDR2 is YSLEER. CDR3 coding DNA: TGCGCCAGTAACAGGGGGGGGAGCTATGGCTACACCTTC. The encoded protein is CASNRGGSYGYTF.

V and J are TRBV3-1 (or the pseudogene TRBV3-2) and TRBJ2-4, with 7 nucleotides matching TRBD1. Per the germline V gene, CDR1 is LGHDT and CDR2 is YNNKEL (reference sequence). Unmatched junction bases numbered 4, after V lost 2 bases and J lost 6 bases. CDR3 size: 14 residues. The DNA of the CDR3 is TGTGCCAGCAGCCAACTCAGGACAGGAAACATTCAGTACTTC. This sequence encodes CASSQLRTGNIQYF.

The V call is TRBV6-4, the J call TRBJ2-3, with 16 bases fitting TRBD2. CDR1 is MRHNA, CDR2 SNTAGT, per germline. The CDR3 totals 15 residues. J gave up 8 bases and V 2 bases, and 1 base lay outside the gene matches. The CDR3 nucleotides are TGTGCCAGCAGTGACGGGACTAGCGGGGGGGCTACGCAGTATTTT. Translating gives CASSDGTSGGATQYF.

V and J are TRBV19 and TRBJ2-1, with a tentative D call TRBD1 (5 bases). Germline V gene data show CDR1 as LNHDA and CDR2 as SQIVND (reference sequence). CDR3 length: 16 residues. V was trimmed by 5 bases and J by 4 bases, leaving 18 bases between them. CDR3: CASSLFQGGIYNEQFF. CDR3 DNA: TGTGCCAGTAGTCTATTTCAGGGTGGGATATACAATGAGCAGTTCTTC.

This chain joins TRBV6-1 and TRBJ2-4, with TRBD2 matching 14 bases. The germline V gene encodes CDR1 MNHNS and CDR2 SASEGT. The V and J ends lost 1 base and 0 bases, in that order; junction bases with no gene match: 5. The CDR3 runs to 19 residues. The CDR3 DNA reads TGTGCCAGCAGTGAAGAGACTAGCGGGAGGGCCGTAGCCAAAAACATTCAGTACTTC. Translated: CASSEETSGRAVAKNIQYF.